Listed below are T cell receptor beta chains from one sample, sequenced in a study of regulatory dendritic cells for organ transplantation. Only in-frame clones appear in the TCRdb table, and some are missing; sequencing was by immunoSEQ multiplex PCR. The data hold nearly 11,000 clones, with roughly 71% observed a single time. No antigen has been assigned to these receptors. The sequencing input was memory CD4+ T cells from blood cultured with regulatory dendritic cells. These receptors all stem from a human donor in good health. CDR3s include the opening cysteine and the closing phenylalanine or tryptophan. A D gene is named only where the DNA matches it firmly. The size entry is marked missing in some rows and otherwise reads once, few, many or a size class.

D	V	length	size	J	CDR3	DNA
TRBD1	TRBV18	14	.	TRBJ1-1	CASSPRQGVTEAFF	TGTGCCAGCTCACCCCGACAGGGGGTCACTGAAGCTTTCTTT
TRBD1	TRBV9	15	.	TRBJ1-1	CASSVEQGGGARAFF	TGTGCCAGCAGCGTAGAACAAGGAGGGGGCGCCCGAGCTTTCTTT
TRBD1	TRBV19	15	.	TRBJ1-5	CASSGTGGVHSPQHF	TGTGCCAGTAGTGGGACAGGGGGCGTACATTCGCCCCAGCATTTT
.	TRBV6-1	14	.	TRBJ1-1	CASSQNRAYTEAFF	TGTGCCAGCAGTCAAAACAGGGCCTACACTGAAGCTTTCTTT
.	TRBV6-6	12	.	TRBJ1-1	CASRRSGTEAFF	TGTGCCAGCAGACGATCGGGCACTGAAGCTTTCTTT
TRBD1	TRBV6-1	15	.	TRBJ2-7	CASSEGGTGIYEQYF	TGTGCCAGCAGTGAGGGGGGGACAGGGATCTACGAGCAGTACTTC
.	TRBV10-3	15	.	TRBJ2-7	CAITVSTGQMGEQYF	TGTGCCATCACCGTTTCGACAGGTCAGATGGGGGAGCAGTACTTC
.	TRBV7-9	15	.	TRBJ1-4	CASSSNRVGDEKLFF	TGTGCCAGCAGCTCCAACAGGGTCGGGGATGAAAAACTGTTTTTT
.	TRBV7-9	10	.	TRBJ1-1	CASSLAEAFF	TGTGCCAGCAGCTTGGCCGAAGCTTTCTTT
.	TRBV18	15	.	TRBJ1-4	CASSPRKGTNEKLFF	TGTGCCAGCTCACCACGTAAGGGGACAAATGAAAAACTGTTTTTT
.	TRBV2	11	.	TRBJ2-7	CASSQENEQYF	TGTGCCAGCAGTCAGGAAAACGAGCAGTACTTC
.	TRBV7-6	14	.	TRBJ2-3	CASSLVPGTDTQYF	TGTGCCAGCAGCTTAGTCCCAGGAACAGATACGCAGTATTTT
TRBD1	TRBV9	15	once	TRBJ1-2	CASSVATRGRYGYTF	TGTGCCAGCAGCGTAGCGACCAGGGGGAGGTATGGCTACACCTTC
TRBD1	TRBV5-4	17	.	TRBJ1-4	CASSLDRGQGQDEKLFF	TGTGCCAGCAGCTTGGATAGGGGACAGGGGCAAGATGAAAAACTGTTTTTT
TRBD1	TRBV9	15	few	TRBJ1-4	CASSSAGQINEKLFF	TGTGCCAGCAGCTCCGCGGGACAGATAAATGAAAAACTGTTTTTT
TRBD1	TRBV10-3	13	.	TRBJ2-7	CAISDRGPYEQYF	TGTGCCATCTCCGACAGGGGACCCTACGAGCAGTACTTC
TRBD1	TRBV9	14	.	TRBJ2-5	CASNSGQVQETQYF	TGTGCCAGCAACTCGGGACAGGTCCAAGAGACCCAGTACTTC
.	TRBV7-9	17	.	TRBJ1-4	CASSASGTRATNEKLFF	TGTGCCAGCAGCGCCTCCGGGACACGTGCAACTAATGAAAAACTGTTTTTT
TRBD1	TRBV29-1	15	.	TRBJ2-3	CSADAGTGLTDTQYF	TGCAGCGCCGATGCCGGGACAGGCCTCACAGATACGCAGTATTTT
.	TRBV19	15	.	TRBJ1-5	CASSMSSQGNQPQHF	TGTGCCAGTAGTATGAGCTCCCAGGGCAATCAGCCCCAGCATTTT
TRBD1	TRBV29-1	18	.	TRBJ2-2	CSVDSGTGGAGGTGELFF	TGCAGCGTCGATTCTGGGACAGGGGGCGCAGGGGGCACCGGGGAGCTGTTTTTT
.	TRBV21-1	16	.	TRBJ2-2	CASSKGTPKNTGELFF	TGTGCCAGCAGCAAAGGGACTCCCAAAAACACCGGGGAGCTGTTTTTT
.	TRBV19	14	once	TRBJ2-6	CATHDSSGANVLTF	TGTGCCACCCACGACAGCTCTGGGGCCAACGTCCTGACTTTC
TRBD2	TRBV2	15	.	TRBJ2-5	CASSVSSGGAETQYF	TGTGCCAGCAGTGTCTCTAGCGGGGGGGCCGAGACCCAGTACTTC
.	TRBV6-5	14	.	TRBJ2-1	CASSYSGQDNEQFF	TGTGCCAGCAGTTACTCTGGGCAGGACAATGAGCAGTTCTTC
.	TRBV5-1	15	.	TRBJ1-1	CASRTSPTSNTEAFF	TGCGCCAGCAGAACATCCCCAACTAGTAACACTGAAGCTTTCTTT
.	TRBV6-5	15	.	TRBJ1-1	CASSYGPRENTEAFF	TGTGCCAGCAGTTACGGCCCGAGGGAAAACACTGAAGCTTTCTTT
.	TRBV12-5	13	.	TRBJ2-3	CASGLDGADTQYF	TGTGCTAGTGGTTTGGACGGAGCAGATACGCAGTATTTT
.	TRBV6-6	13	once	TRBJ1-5	CASSLEERQPQHF	TGTGCCAGCAGTTTAGAAGAGAGACAGCCCCAGCATTTT
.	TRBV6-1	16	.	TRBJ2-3	CASSESAGAGTDTQYF	TGTGCCAGCAGTGAAAGCGCGGGGGCTGGGACAGATACGCAGTATTTT
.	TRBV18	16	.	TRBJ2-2	CASSPPGSAGTGELFF	TGTGCCAGCTCACCACCAGGCTCGGCGGGCACCGGGGAGCTGTTTTTT
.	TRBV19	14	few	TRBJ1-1	CASSLAGMNTEAFF	TGTGCCAGTAGTTTGGCAGGGATGAACACTGAAGCTTTCTTT
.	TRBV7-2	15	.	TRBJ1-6	CASSLGSQGNSPLHF	TGTGCCAGCAGCTTAGGCTCGCAGGGGAATTCACCCCTCCACTTT
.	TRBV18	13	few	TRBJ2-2	CASSPQETGELFF	TGTGCCAGCTCACCACAGGAGACCGGGGAGCTGTTTTTT
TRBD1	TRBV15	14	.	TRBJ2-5	CATRAGGAGETQYF	TGTGCCACAAGGGCAGGGGGCGCGGGAGAGACCCAGTACTTC
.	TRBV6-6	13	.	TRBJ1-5	CASSYESYQPQHF	TGTGCCAGCAGTTACGAGTCCTATCAGCCCCAGCATTTT
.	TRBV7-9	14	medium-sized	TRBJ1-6	CASSLPQGNSPLHF	TGTGCCAGCAGCTTACCCCAGGGAAATTCACCCCTCCACTTT
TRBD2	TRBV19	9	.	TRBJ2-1	CAIPGLAFF	TGTGCCATTCCGGGACTAGCGTTCTTC
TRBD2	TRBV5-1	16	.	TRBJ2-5	CASSLERDYLVETQYF	TGCGCCAGCAGCTTGGAGCGGGACTACCTCGTCGAGACCCAGTACTTC
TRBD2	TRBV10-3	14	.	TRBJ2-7	CAISVQSSGYEQYF	TGTGCCATCAGTGTTCAGTCTAGCGGCTACGAGCAGTACTTC
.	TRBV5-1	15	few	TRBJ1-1	CASSLDQGGNTEAFF	TGCGCCAGCAGCTTGGATCAGGGCGGGAACACTGAAGCTTTCTTT
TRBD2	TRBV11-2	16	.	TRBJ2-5	CASSLTSGGEVETQYF	TGTGCCAGCAGCTTGACTAGCGGGGGGGAGGTGGAGACCCAGTACTTC
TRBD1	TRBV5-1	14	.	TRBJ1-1	CASSQTGGGTEAFF	TGCGCCAGCAGCCAAACAGGGGGCGGGACTGAAGCTTTCTTT
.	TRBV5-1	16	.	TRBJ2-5	CASSLGGGGFRGTQYF	TGCGCCAGCTCCTTGGGGGGCGGGGGCTTCCGAGGTACCCAGTACTTC
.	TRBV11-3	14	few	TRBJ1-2	CASTKGGYELGFTF	TGTGCCAGCACCAAGGGAGGGTACGAACTTGGCTTCACCTTC